This TCR beta chain comes out of a study of T cell responses to AZD1222 COVID-19 vaccine. Points from the study as a whole: Clonal diversity may have been underestimated in mostly white British donors. Baseline testing showed seropositivity in only six AZD1222 recipients. Rises in breadth and depth of Spike-specific TCRs came after two AZD1222 doses. Reports indicate that nearly half of spike-specific TCRs are directed at unmutated variant regions.

In germline, CDR1 is SEHNR, CDR2 FQNEAQ (reference sequence). V lost 2 bases to trimming and J lost 3 bases; unmatched junction nucleotides: 3. The CDR3 covers 14 residues. The method was immunoSEQ multiplex PCR; TCRdb's version includes in-frame clones alone and lacks a portion of them. The table lists 150,000 to 200,000 clones, 85% to 95% of them singletons, with roughly 3.8% in the top ten. Comment on this clone: Antigen specificity is unknown.

The clonotype originates from an adult in good health. The V gene is TRBV7-9, the J gene TRBJ1-2; TRBD1 matches 7 bases. Source: peripheral blood, taken on day 0 of AZD1222 vaccination. This CDR3 is CASSLTQGYYGYTF. For the CDR3, the DNA is TGTGCCAGCAGCTTAACACAGGGGTACTATGGCTACACCTTC.